This T cell receptor beta chain derives from a study of OX40 agonist ivuxolimab in advanced cancers. Whole-study results and caveats: Dose levels from 0.1 to 3.0 mg/kg saw CD4+ and CD8+ blood T cells expand clonally by week 6.

Here immunoSEQ multiplex PCR was the method, and the copy in TCRdb shows in-frame clones only, minus some. In the table there are fewer than 20,000 clones, 70% to 90% of which are singletons. V lost 10 bases and J lost 9; bases outside the gene matches: 6. Germline values: CDR1 LNHDA, CDR2 SQIVND (reference sequence). This CDR3 comprises 13 residues. About this clone: Its antigen remains unknown.

The chain combines TRBV19 with TRBJ2-1, with 13 bases that match TRBD2. The TCR was taken from an adult with an advanced solid tumor such as melanoma, head and neck, liver or kidney cancer. This sample comprised CD4+ or CD8+ T cells sorted from blood, obtained in a trial of the OX40 agonist ivuxolimab. The CDR3 sequence is CANPWTSGSEQFF. CDR3 DNA: TGTGCCAACCCATGGACTAGCGGGAGTGAGCAGTTCTTC. Based on the CDR3 plus reference TRBV19 and TRBJ2-1, the full variable domain is DGGITQSPKYLFRKEGQNVTLSCEQNLNHDAMYWYRQDPGQGLRLIYYSQIVNDFQKGDIAEGYSVSREKKESFPLTVTSAQKNPTAFYLCANPWTSGSEQFFGPGTRLTVL.